This T cell receptor beta chain was recorded in a study of T-cell reconstitution after alpha-beta-depleted transplantation in children. The length of the CDR3 is 16 residues. The germline V gene has CDR1 SGHTA and CDR2 FQGNSA. V gave up 3 bases and J gave up 0 bases, with 15 bases separating them. Researchers prepared the TCRbeta library using unique molecular identifiers, the study reports. In TCRdb, the PCR reads were re-called with MiXCR into one record per CDR3 protein. The data show around 960,000 distinct CDR3 sequences, roughly 29% seen once. The sequencing used PBMCs, mostly from graft donor cells, collected 360 days after TCRalphabeta/CD19-depleted stem cell transplant. This chain uses TRBV7-2 with TRBJ2-7; no clear D gene. The clonotype originates from a boy in the first two years of life who had a stem cell transplant for SCID, so the T cells may come from the graft donor. Written as DNA, the CDR3 is TGTGCCAGCAGCTTCGCAGCAGGTCCGAGCTCCTACGAGCAGTACTTC. Its protein product is CASSFAAGPSSYEQYF.